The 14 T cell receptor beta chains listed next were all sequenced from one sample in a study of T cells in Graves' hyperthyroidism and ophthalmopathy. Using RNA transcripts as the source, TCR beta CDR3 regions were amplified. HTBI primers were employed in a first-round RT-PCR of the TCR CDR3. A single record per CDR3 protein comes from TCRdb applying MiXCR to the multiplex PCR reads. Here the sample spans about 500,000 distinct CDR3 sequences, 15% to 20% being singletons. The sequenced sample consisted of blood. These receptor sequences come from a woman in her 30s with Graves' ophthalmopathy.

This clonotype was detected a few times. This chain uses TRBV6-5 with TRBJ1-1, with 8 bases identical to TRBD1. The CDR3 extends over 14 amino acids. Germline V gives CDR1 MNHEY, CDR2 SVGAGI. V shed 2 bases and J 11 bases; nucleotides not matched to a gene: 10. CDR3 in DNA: TGTGCCAGCAGTTACCACAGGGGGAAATATCGGGCTTTCTTT. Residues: CASSYHRGKYRAFF.

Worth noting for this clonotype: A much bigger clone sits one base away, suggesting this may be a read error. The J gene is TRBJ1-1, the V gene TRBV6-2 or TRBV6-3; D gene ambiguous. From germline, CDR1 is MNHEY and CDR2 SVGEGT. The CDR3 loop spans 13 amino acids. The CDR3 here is CASRETVNTGAFF. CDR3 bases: TGTGCCAGCAGAGAAACAGTGAACACTGGAGCTTTCTTT.

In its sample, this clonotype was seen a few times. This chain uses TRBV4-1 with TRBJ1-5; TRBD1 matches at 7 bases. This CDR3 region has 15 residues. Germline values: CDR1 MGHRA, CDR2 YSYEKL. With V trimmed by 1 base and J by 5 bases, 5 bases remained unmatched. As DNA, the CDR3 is TGCGCCAGCAGCCAAGTGGGACAGCCATATCAGCCCCAGCATTTT. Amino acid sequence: CASSQVGQPYQPQHF.

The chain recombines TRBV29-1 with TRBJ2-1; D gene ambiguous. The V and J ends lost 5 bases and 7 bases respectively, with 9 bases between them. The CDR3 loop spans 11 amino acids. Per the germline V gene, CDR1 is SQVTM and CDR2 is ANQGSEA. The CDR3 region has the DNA TGCAGCGTTAAGGTTTGGAATGAGCAGTTCTTC. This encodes CSVKVWNEQFF.

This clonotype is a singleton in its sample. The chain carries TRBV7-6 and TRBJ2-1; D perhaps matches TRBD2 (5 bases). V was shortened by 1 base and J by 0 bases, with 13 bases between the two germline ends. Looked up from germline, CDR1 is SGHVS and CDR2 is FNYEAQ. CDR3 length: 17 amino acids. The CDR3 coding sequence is TGTGCCAGCAGCTTAGAGCCCCTAGGGAGCTCCTACAATGAGCAGTTCTTC. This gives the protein CASSLEPLGSSYNEQFF. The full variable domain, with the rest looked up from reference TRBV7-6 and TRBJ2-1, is GAGVSQSPRYKVTKRGQDVALRCDPISGHVSLYWYRQALGQGPEFLTYFNYEAQQDKSGLPNDRFSAERPEGSISTLTIQRTEQRDSAMYRCASSLEPLGSSYNEQFFGPGTRLTVL.

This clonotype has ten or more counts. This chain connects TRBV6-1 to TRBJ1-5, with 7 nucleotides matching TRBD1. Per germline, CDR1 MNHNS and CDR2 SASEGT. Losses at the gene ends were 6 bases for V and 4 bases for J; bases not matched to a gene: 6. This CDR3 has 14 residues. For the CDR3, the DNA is TGTGCCAGCAGCGCCGGGACAGCTAATCAGCCCCAGCATTTT. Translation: CASSAGTANQPQHF.

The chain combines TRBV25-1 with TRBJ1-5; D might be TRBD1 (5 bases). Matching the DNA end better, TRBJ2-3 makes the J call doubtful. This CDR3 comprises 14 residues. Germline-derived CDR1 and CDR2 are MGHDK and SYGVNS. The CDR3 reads CASSERGNNQPQYF. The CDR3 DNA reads TGTGCCAGCAGTGAAAGGGGAAACAATCAGCCCCAGTATTTT.

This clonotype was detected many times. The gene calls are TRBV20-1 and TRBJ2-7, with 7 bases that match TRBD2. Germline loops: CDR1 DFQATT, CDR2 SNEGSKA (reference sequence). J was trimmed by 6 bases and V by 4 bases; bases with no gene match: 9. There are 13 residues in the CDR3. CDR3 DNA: TGCAGTGCTATCCCCAGCGGGATGCGCGAGCAGTACTTC. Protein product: CSAIPSGMREQYF.

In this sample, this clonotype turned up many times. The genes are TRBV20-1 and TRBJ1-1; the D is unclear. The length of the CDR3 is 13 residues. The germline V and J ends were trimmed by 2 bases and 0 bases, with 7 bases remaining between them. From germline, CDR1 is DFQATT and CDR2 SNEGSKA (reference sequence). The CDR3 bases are TGCAGTGCTAGAAGCGTATTGAACACTGAAGCTTTCTTT. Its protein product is CSARSVLNTEAFF.

This chain's CDR3 is CASSLQGAPASNEQFF. In DNA form, the CDR3 reads TGTGCCAGCAGCTTACAAGGCGCCCCGGCTAGTAATGAGCAGTTCTTC. The genes are TRBV7-3 and TRBJ2-1; D unclear. The germline CDR1 and CDR2 sequences are SGHTA and FQGTGA. The CDR3 covers 16 residues. The V end was cut by 2 bases, the J end by 7 bases, with 18 bases between.

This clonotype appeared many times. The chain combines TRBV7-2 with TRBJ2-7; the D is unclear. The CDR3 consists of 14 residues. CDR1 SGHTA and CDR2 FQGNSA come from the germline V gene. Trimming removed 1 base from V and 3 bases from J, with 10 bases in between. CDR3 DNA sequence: TGTGCCAGCAGCTTAGAAAGGCAGTTCTACGAGCAGTACTTC. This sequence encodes CASSLERQFYEQYF.

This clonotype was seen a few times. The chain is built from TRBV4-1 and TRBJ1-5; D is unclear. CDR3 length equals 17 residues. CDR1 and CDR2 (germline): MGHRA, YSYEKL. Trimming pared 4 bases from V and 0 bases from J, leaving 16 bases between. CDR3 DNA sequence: TGCGCCAGCAGCCTCTTCGGGGTGAACAATAGCAATCAGCCCCAGCATTTT. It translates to CASSLFGVNNSNQPQHF.

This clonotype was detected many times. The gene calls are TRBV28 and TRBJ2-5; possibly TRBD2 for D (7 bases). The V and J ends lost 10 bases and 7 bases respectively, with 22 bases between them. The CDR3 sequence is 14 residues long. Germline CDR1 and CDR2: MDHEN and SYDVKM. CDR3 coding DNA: TGTGCCACCGAGAGGGGGGGAGGGGAGGCGACCCAGTACTTC. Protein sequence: CATERGGGEATQYF.

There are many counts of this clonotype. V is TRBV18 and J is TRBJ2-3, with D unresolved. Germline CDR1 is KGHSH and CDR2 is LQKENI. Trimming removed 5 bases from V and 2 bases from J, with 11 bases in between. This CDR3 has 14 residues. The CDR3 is CASSSRHVTDTQYF. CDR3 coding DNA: TGTGCCAGCTCATCAAGACACGTCACAGATACGCAGTATTTT.